This T cell receptor beta chain was documented in a study of shared T cell receptors in the human thymus. This CDR3 comprises 12 residues. CDR1 and CDR2 (germline): SGHDT, YYEEEE. Trimming removed 4 bases from V and 3 bases from J, with 7 bases in between. Profiling relied on immunoSEQ multiplex PCR, and the TCRdb table lists in-frame clones only, not all of them. The sample contains about 730,000 clones, 80% to 90% of which appear only once. The same data also contributed to another study, on human thymus T cells. That source reports: Congenital heart defects were the reason for the corrective surgery that the donors, healthy Finnish infants, were having.

V usage is TRBV5-6 and J usage is TRBJ2-5, with D maybe TRBD2 (5 bases). The specimen was thymocytes. The TCR originated in a girl under three years old with a congenital heart defect. The CDR3 loop is CASSLGEETQYF. DNA for the CDR3: TGTGCCAGCAGCCTCGGGGAAGAGACCCAGTACTTC.